This TCR beta chain was sequenced for a study of beta chain features in type 1 diabetes. Study findings and constraints: When Type 1 diabetes patients were examined, their TCRB CDR3s proved moderately but significantly shorter in all four CD4+ subsets.

This clone came up a few times. Its antigen is currently unknown. Purities in excess of 95% were seen in all sorted populations. TCRB transcripts that were expressed got sequenced, as all of the isolated RNA had been reverse transcribed. Profiling relied on immunoSEQ multiplex PCR, and the TCRdb table lists in-frame clones only, not all of them. The data contain about 160,000 clones, roughly 8% of them singletons. CDR1 is SGHDT, CDR2 YYEEEE, per germline. This CDR3 region has 14 residues. The V gene lost 1 base and the J gene lost 7 bases, with 14 bases spanning the gap. This receptor was obtained from a middle-aged woman with type 1 diabetes. The chain employs TRBV5-6 and TRBJ1-1, with a possible D match to TRBD1 (5 bases). Sequenced material: central memory CD4+ T cells from blood. CDR3 residues: CASSLWGEVFEAFF. CDR3 DNA sequence: TGTGCCAGCAGCTTGTGGGGCGAGGTCTTTGAAGCTTTCTTT.